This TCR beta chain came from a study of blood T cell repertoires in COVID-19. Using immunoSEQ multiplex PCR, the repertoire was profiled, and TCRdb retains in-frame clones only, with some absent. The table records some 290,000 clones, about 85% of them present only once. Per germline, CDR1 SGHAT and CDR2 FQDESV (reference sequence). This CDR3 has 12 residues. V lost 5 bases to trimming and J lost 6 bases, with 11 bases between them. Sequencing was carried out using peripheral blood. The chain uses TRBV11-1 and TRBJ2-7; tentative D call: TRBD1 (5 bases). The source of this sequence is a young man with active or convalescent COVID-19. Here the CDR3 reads CASSLQGTEQYF. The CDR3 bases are TGTGCCAGCAGCCTCCAGGGAACCGAGCAGTACTTC. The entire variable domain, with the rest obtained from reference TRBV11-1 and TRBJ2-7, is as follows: EAEVAQSPRYKITEKSQAVAFWCDPISGHATLYWYRQILGQGPELLVQFQDESVVDDSQLPKDRFSAERLKGVDSTLKIQPAELGDSAMYLCASSLQGTEQYFGPGTRLTVT.